In this sample, the clone carrying this T cell receptor (beta chain) turned up a few times. CDR1 is SGHTA, CDR2 FQGNSA, per germline. Trimming pared 5 bases from V and 1 base from J, leaving 13 bases between. CDR3 size: 15 residues. Unique molecular identifiers were used to barcode this TCRbeta library. TCRdb recomputed calls from the PCR reads with MiXCR, one row per CDR3 protein. The sample records 140,000 to 150,000 distinct CDR3 sequences, 8% to 10% being singletons. This sample is drawn from a study of T-cell reconstitution after alpha-beta-depleted transplantation in children. The chain links TRBV7-2 to TRBJ2-3; weak D call: TRBD2 (5 bases). The sequencing here drew on PBMCs, mostly from graft donor cells, taken 180 days after TCRalphabeta/CD19-depleted stem cell transplant. The TCR was taken from a female patient between 2 and 10 years old who had a stem cell transplant for congenital amegakaryocytic thrombocytopenia, so the T cells may come from the graft donor. CDR3 region: CASSPLSRGTDTQYF. The CDR3 nucleotides read TGTGCCAGCAGCCCCCTCTCGAGGGGCACAGATACGCAGTATTTT.